A single sample gave rise to the 22 T cell receptor beta chains below, sequenced in a study of cytomegalovirus exposure and HLA in healthy donors. Sequenced by immunoSEQ multiplex PCR; TCRdb stores in-frame clones only, minus some. The profile shows roughly 120,000 clones, about 87% of them singletons. The sequenced sample was PBMCs. The receptors come from a man aged 18 to 30 in good health and CMV-seronegative.

The CDR3 region has the DNA TGTGCCAGTAGTCGCCAAGGGGCGAGGGGAAACACCATATATTTT. This translates into CASSRQGARGNTIYF. The chain combines TRBV19 with TRBJ1-3, with D perhaps TRBD1 (5 bases). The CDR3 consists of 15 residues. Trimming stripped 5 bases from V and 4 bases from J, with 15 bases between. Germline CDR1 reads LNHDA; CDR2 reads SQIVND (reference sequence). Together with reference TRBV19 and TRBJ1-3, the CDR3 gives the full variable domain: DGGITQSPKYLFRKEGQNVTLSCEQNLNHDAMYWYRQDPGQGLRLIYYSQIVNDFQKGDIAEGYSVSREKKESFPLTVTSAQKNPTAFYLCASSRQGARGNTIYFGEGSWLTVV.

This chain uses TRBV2 with TRBJ2-1; 7 bases are shared with TRBD1. The CDR3 has 17 amino acids. The germline V gene encodes CDR1 SNHLY and CDR2 FYNNEI. V was clipped by 7 bases and J by 3 bases; unmatched bases: 15. The CDR3: CASTPLLQGPNYNEQFF. For the CDR3, the DNA is TGTGCCAGCACTCCCCTCCTACAGGGGCCTAACTACAATGAGCAGTTCTTC.

The chain is built from TRBV28 and TRBJ1-4; no clear D gene. The germline gives CDR1 MDHEN, CDR2 SYDVKM. V was clipped by 1 base and J by 8 bases, with 5 bases between them. This CDR3 has 12 amino acids. CDR3 sequence: CASSLSGEKLFF. The CDR3 region has the DNA TGTGCCAGCAGTTTATCGGGGGAAAAACTGTTTTTT.

Only a few counts were recorded for this clone. V gene TRBV4-1 combines with J gene TRBJ1-6; tentatively, D is TRBD1 (6 bases). V lost 5 bases, J lost 1 base, and 12 bases lay in between. CDR3 length: 16 amino acids. Germline V gives CDR1 MGHRA, CDR2 YSYEKL. The DNA for the CDR3 is TGCGCCAGCAGCGTGGGGGGGGCGTCCTATAATTCACCCCTCCACTTT. Its protein product is CASSVGGASYNSPLHF.

The V call is TRBV19, the J call TRBJ2-7, with D hard to call. There are 14 residues in the CDR3. V was cut by 5 bases and J by 3 bases, with 14 bases left in between. Germline assignment: CDR1 LNHDA and CDR2 SQIVND (reference sequence). The CDR3 sequence: CASSPGDGYYEQYF. The CDR3 DNA reads as TGTGCCAGTAGTCCGGGTGACGGATACTACGAGCAGTACTTC.

The rearrangement joins TRBV9 to TRBJ2-3; TRBD2 matches at 9 bases. Germline V CDR1 and CDR2: SGDLS, YYNGEE. The CDR3 spans 16 residues. Trimming at V came to 4 bases and at J to 3 bases, leaving 9 bases not matched to a gene. The CDR3 sequence: CASSPLAGEATDTQYF. CDR3 nucleotides: TGTGCCAGCAGCCCCTTAGCGGGGGAGGCGACAGATACGCAGTATTTT.

This chain links TRBV18 with TRBJ2-1; D is undetermined. This CDR3 region has 13 residues. In germline, CDR1 is KGHSH, CDR2 LQKENI. V shed 2 bases and J shed 4 bases, with 6 bases lying between them. In nucleotides, the CDR3 is TGTGCCAGCTCACCAGGGCAGTACAATGAGCAGTTCTTC. Translation: CASSPGQYNEQFF.

The V gene is TRBV19, the J gene TRBJ1-1; the match to TRBD1 covers 8 bases. Germline values: CDR1 LNHDA, CDR2 SQIVND (reference sequence). The CDR3 is 15 amino acids. V lost 6 bases to trimming and J lost 1 base; unmatched junction nucleotides: 7. The CDR3 protein is CASRPGQGANTEAFF. The CDR3 DNA reads as TGTGCCAGTAGACCCGGACAGGGTGCGAACACTGAAGCTTTCTTT.

The rearrangement uses TRBV9 and TRBJ1-1; D perhaps matches TRBD1 (6 bases). V was cut by 6 bases and J by 7 bases, with 13 bases left in between. This CDR3 spans 12 amino acids. Germline-derived CDR1 and CDR2 are SGDLS and YYNGEE. The CDR3 reads CASTRVTGEAFF. The CDR3 DNA sequence: TGTGCCAGCACCCGGGTGACAGGTGAAGCTTTCTTT.

The chain employs TRBV11-2 and TRBJ2-2, with D perhaps TRBD2 (6 bases). Trimming pared 2 bases from V and 6 bases from J, leaving 7 bases between. The length of the CDR3 is 13 residues. Per the germline V gene, CDR1 is SGHAT and CDR2 is FQNNGV. This CDR3 is CASSLSGAGELFF. The DNA for the CDR3 is TGTGCCAGCAGCTTATCGGGGGCCGGGGAGCTGTTTTTT. The full variable domain, in which reference TRBV11-2 and TRBJ2-2 provide the parts outside the CDR3, is EAGVAQSPRYKIIEKRQSVAFWCNPISGHATLYWYQQILGQGPKLLIQFQNNGVVDDSQLPKDRFSAERLKGVDSTLKIQPAKLEDSAVYLCASSLSGAGELFFGEGSRLTVL.

The chain uses TRBV6-1 and TRBJ2-2; 9 nucleotides line up with TRBD2. The CDR3 spans 16 residues. V lost 3 bases to trimming and J lost 4 bases; unmatched junction nucleotides: 6. Germline V CDR1 and CDR2: MNHNS, SASEGT. The DNA of the CDR3 is TGTGCCAGCAGTGATATCAGCGGGAGGAGCACCGGGGAGCTGTTTTTT. Protein: CASSDISGRSTGELFF.

The chain links TRBV5-1 to TRBJ2-1; 8 bases agree with TRBD2. The CDR3 has 17 amino acids. Germline values: CDR1 SGHRS, CDR2 YFSETQ. V trimming: 2 bases; J trimming: 1 base; junction bases outside the gene matches: 8. The chain's CDR3 is CASSFDTSGGSYNEQFF. Here the CDR3 DNA reads TGCGCCAGCAGCTTCGATACTAGCGGAGGATCCTACAATGAGCAGTTCTTC.

This chain connects TRBV5-1 to TRBJ1-1; 8 bases are shared with TRBD1. Germline V gene lookup returns CDR1 SGHRS and CDR2 YFSETQ. This CDR3 spans 13 amino acids. V was pared by 4 bases and J by 3 bases, with 2 bases of the junction left unmatched. The CDR3 DNA follows: TGCGCCAGCAGCATGGACAGGGACACTGAAGCTTTCTTT. It specifies CASSMDRDTEAFF.

This clone was observed a single time. The chain uses TRBV19 and TRBJ1-5; TRBD1 matches 8 bases. The CDR3 sequence is 15 residues long. J was trimmed by 4 bases and V by 6 bases; bases with no gene match: 8. Germline CDR1 reads LNHDA; CDR2 reads SQIVND (reference sequence). This CDR3 reads CASSRTGIFNQPQHF. CDR3 nucleotide sequence: TGTGCCAGTAGCCGGACAGGGATTTTTAATCAGCCCCAGCATTTT.

V gene TRBV19 combines with J gene TRBJ1-5, with D perhaps matching TRBD1 (5 bases). CDR1 is LNHDA, CDR2 SQIVND, per germline (reference sequence). This CDR3 has 14 amino acids. The germline V and J ends were trimmed by 4 bases and 6 bases, with 13 bases remaining between them. The CDR3 region is CASSTRVDGQPQHF. CDR3 sequence (DNA): TGTGCCAGTAGTACCAGGGTCGACGGTCAGCCCCAGCATTTT.

The CDR3, as DNA: TGCGCCAGCACCAGTGGTACAGGGGGATACAATGAGCAGTTCTTC. Protein sequence: CASTSGTGGYNEQFF. This chain links TRBV10-1 with TRBJ2-1, with TRBD1 matching over 8 bases. CDR3 size: 15 residues. Looked up from germline, CDR1 is WNHNN and CDR2 is SYGVQD (reference sequence). Trimming removed 7 bases from V and 4 bases from J; junction bases left unmatched: 9.

This clone was observed once. The gene calls are TRBV5-1 and TRBJ1-2, with TRBD1 as a possible D gene (6 bases). Looked up from germline, CDR1 is SGHRS and CDR2 is YFSETQ. V lost 2 bases and J 7 bases, leaving 15 bases between the germline ends. The CDR3 sequence is 14 residues long. The CDR3 DNA follows: TGCGCCAGCAGCTTCGCAGGACAGTCCCTTGGCTACACCTTC. This gives the protein CASSFAGQSLGYTF.

This clone was detected a few times. The V gene is TRBV30, the J gene TRBJ1-1; D perhaps matches TRBD1 (5 bases). Germline CDR1 and CDR2: GTSNPN and SVGIG (reference sequence). This CDR3 comprises 14 residues. Trimming shortened V by 0 bases and J by 2 bases, and 10 bases separated the two germline ends. The chain's CDR3 is CAWSVSRANTEAFF. Here the CDR3 DNA reads TGTGCCTGGAGTGTGTCCAGGGCTAACACTGAAGCTTTCTTT.

The gene calls are TRBV19 and TRBJ1-3; tentative D call: TRBD1 (5 bases). Germline loops: CDR1 LNHDA, CDR2 SQIVND (reference sequence). V lost 4 bases and J 2 bases, leaving 12 bases between the germline ends. CDR3 size: 15 residues. CDR3 sequence (DNA): TGTGCCAGTAGTACACAGGCTTCACCTGGAAACACCATATATTTT. Translation gives CASSTQASPGNTIYF. Complete variable domain (other parts from reference TRBV19 and TRBJ1-3): DGGITQSPKYLFRKEGQNVTLSCEQNLNHDAMYWYRQDPGQGLRLIYYSQIVNDFQKGDIAEGYSVSREKKESFPLTVTSAQKNPTAFYLCASSTQASPGNTIYFGEGSWLTVV.

The V call is TRBV23-1, the J call TRBJ2-7; 8 bases line up with TRBD1. TRBV23-1 is placed among ORFs of uncertain function. The junction had 7 bases not matched to a gene; V was cut back by 3 bases and J by 0 bases. This CDR3 has 16 residues. The CDR3 DNA is TGCGCCAGCAGTCACCCCGGACAGGGTTCCTCCTACGAGCAGTACTTC. Its translation is CASSHPGQGSSYEQYF.

This clone was counted a few times. The chain joins TRBV7-9 to TRBJ1-5, with TRBD1 identical over 10 bases. The CDR3 consists of 15 residues. After removal of 4 bases from V and 3 bases from J, the junction contained 3 bases not matched to a gene. The germline V gene has CDR1 SEHNR and CDR2 FQNEAQ (reference sequence). CDR3: CASSWDRGSNQPQHF. CDR3 bases: TGTGCCAGCAGCTGGGACAGGGGCTCCAATCAGCCCCAGCATTTT.

As to this clone: Other DNA variants within this sample encode the same CDR3. This rearrangement joins TRBV2 to TRBJ2-1, with 7 nucleotides matching TRBD2. Germline loops: CDR1 SNHLY, CDR2 FYNNEI. Trimming cost V 6 bases and J 4 bases; bases outside gene matches: 3. The length of the CDR3 is 13 residues. The CDR3 spells CASSGEGYNEQFF. CDR3 bases: TGTGCCAGCAGCGGGGAGGGTTACAATGAGCAGTTCTTC.